The 15 T cell receptor beta chains below come from one sample, sequenced in a study of blood T cell repertoires in COVID-19. This table comes from immunoSEQ multiplex PCR, and its TCRdb copy is limited to in-frame clones, with some not included. Of under 100,000 clones listed, around four fifths are singletons. Sequences were obtained from peripheral blood. All receptors come from a man between 60 and 75 years old with COVID-19, enrolled during active disease.

This clone appeared a few times. The rearrangement uses TRBV2 and TRBJ1-5; D not certain. Germline values: CDR1 SNHLY, CDR2 FYNNEI. Trimming stripped 6 bases from V and 6 bases from J, with 12 bases between. The CDR3 covers 13 residues. This CDR3 reads CASRGGDLQPQHF. For the CDR3, the DNA is TGTGCCAGCAGGGGCGGGGATCTTCAGCCCCAGCATTTT.

This rearrangement joins TRBV5-6 to TRBJ1-6; 7 bases fit TRBD1. The CDR3 runs 18 residues. J gave up 2 bases and V 4 bases, and 12 bases lay outside the gene matches. The germline gives CDR1 SGHDT, CDR2 YYEEEE. In nucleotides, the CDR3 is TGTGCCAGCAGCCGATGGAGTACAGGGGATCCCTATAATTCACCCCTCCACTTT. Translated, it gives CASSRWSTGDPYNSPLHF. Full variable domain (outside the CDR3, taken from reference TRBV5-6 and TRBJ1-6): DAGVTQSPTHLIKTRGQQVTLRCSPKSGHDTVSWYQQALGQGPQFIFQYYEEEERQRGNFPDRFSGHQFPNYSSELNVNALLLGDSALYLCASSRWSTGDPYNSPLHFGNGTRLTVT.

The sample holds one count of this clone. The genes are TRBV30 and TRBJ2-3; D may be TRBD2 (5 bases). The CDR3 consists of 14 residues. V dropped 0 bases and J dropped 3 bases, with 10 bases sitting between them. Per germline, CDR1 GTSNPN and CDR2 SVGIG (reference sequence). CDR3: CAWSVGGSTDTQYF. CDR3 bases: TGTGCCTGGAGTGTCGGAGGCAGTACAGATACGCAGTATTTT.

This sequence joins TRBV7-2 and TRBJ2-3, with 7 bases aligning to TRBD1. The V gene's germline CDR1 is SGHTA and CDR2 FQGNSA. This CDR3 spans 14 amino acids. V lost 5 bases, J lost 7 bases, and 9 bases stayed unmatched. The CDR3 bases are TGTGCCAGCAGCCCAAGGACAGGCCCCAATACGCAGTATTTT. It encodes CASSPRTGPNTQYF. The full variable domain, rest sourced from reference TRBV7-2 and TRBJ2-3, is GAGVSQSPSNKVTEKGKDVELRCDPISGHTALYWYRQSLGQGLEFLIYFQGNSAPDKSGLPSDRFSAERTGGSVSTLTIQRTQQEDSAVYLCASSPRTGPNTQYFGPGTRLTVL.

The rearrangement joins TRBV12-3 or TRBV12-4 to TRBJ2-3; D not resolved. The CDR3 has 12 residues. V was trimmed by 6 bases and J by 6 bases, leaving 10 bases between them. CDR3: CASRSIRDTQYF. The DNA of the CDR3 is TGTGCCAGCAGATCAATACGGGATACGCAGTATTTT.

The chain has TRBV14 and TRBJ1-4; D is ambiguous. V lost 0 bases to trimming and J lost 6 bases, with 23 bases between them. The CDR3 runs 19 residues. Per the germline V gene, CDR1 is SGHDN and CDR2 is FVKESK. This chain's CDR3 is CASSQDLAGTGGPDEKLFF. DNA of the CDR3: TGTGCCAGCAGCCAAGATTTGGCGGGAACTGGTGGGCCAGATGAAAAACTGTTTTTT.

The rearrangement uses TRBV19 and TRBJ2-1, with D possibly matching TRBD2 (6 bases). CDR1 and CDR2 (germline): LNHDA, SQIVND (reference sequence). This CDR3 is built from 13 residues. The V end lost 5 bases, the J end lost 8 bases, and 13 bases lay between the germline ends. The CDR3 reads CASSRGTPYEQFF. The CDR3, as DNA: TGTGCCAGTAGTCGCGGGACTCCCTATGAGCAGTTCTTC. Filled out from reference TRBV19 and TRBJ2-1, the complete variable domain reads DGGITQSPKYLFRKEGQNVTLSCEQNLNHDAMYWYRQDPGQGLRLIYYSQIVNDFQKGDIAEGYSVSREKKESFPLTVTSAQKNPTAFYLCASSRGTPYEQFFGPGTRLTVL.

Worth noting for this clone: A junction end diverges from the germline sequence, so it may reflect a read error. The V gene is TRBV7-7, the J gene TRBJ2-5; the match to TRBD2 covers 10 bases. CDR1 SSHAT and CDR2 FNYEAQ come from the germline V gene (reference sequence). This CDR3 spans 17 amino acids. This CDR3 is CASSPRLGAGGQETQYF. The DNA for the CDR3 is TGTGCTAGCAGCCCCCGGCTCGGAGCGGGGGGGCAAGAGACCCAGTACTTC.

The chain recombines TRBV2 with TRBJ1-6; 7 bases map to TRBD1. J was trimmed by 6 bases and V by 2 bases; bases with no gene match: 10. This CDR3 contains 17 residues. CDR1 and CDR2 from the germline V gene are SNHLY and FYNNEI. CDR3 amino acids: CASSEQGVLGINSPLHF. The CDR3 DNA sequence: TGTGCCAGCAGTGAACAGGGGGTTCTGGGTATTAATTCACCCCTCCACTTT.

CDR3 DNA sequence: TGTGCCAGCAGCTCCGACAGGGACTACGAGCAGTACTTC. Encoded protein: CASSSDRDYEQYF. The chain carries TRBV11-2 and TRBJ2-7; 7 bases line up with TRBD1. Per the germline V gene, CDR1 is SGHAT and CDR2 is FQNNGV. This CDR3 contains 13 residues. Germline trimming cut 4 bases from V and 3 bases from J; bases unmatched to any gene: 3.

This sequence joins TRBV7-2 and TRBJ1-6; D remains ambiguous. The CDR3 spans 15 residues. Trimming stripped 5 bases from V and 9 bases from J, with 17 bases between. The germline V gene encodes CDR1 SGHTA and CDR2 FQGNSA. The CDR3 sequence: CASSPLAGGLSPLHF. The CDR3 bases are TGTGCCAGCAGCCCCCTAGCAGGAGGGCTTTCACCCCTCCACTTT.

As concerns this clone: The junction departs from germline at one end; a sequencing error may be responsible. This chain links TRBV2 with TRBJ2-5, with 7 bases fitting TRBD2. CDR1 is SNHLY and CDR2 is FYNNEI in the germline V gene. The CDR3 totals 13 residues. The CDR3: CASSGDYLQERDF. The CDR3 bases are TGTGCCAGCAGTGGGGACTACCTCCAAGAGAGGGACTTC. Full variable domain (missing parts from reference TRBV2 and TRBJ2-5): EPEVTQTPSHQVTQMGQEVILRCVPISNHLYFYWYRQILGQKVEFLVSFYNNEISEKSEIFDDQFSVERPDGSNFTLKIRSTKLEDSAMYFCASSGDYLQERDFGPGTRLLVL.

The rearrangement links TRBV11-2 to TRBJ1-4, with 10 bases aligning to TRBD1. With V trimmed by 5 bases and J by 0 bases, 6 bases remained unmatched. The CDR3 length is 17 residues. Germline-derived CDR1 and CDR2 are SGHAT and FQNNGV. The CDR3 reads CASSRGQGGATNEKLFF. The DNA for the CDR3 is TGTGCCAGCAGCCGTGGACAGGGGGGCGCAACTAATGAAAAACTGTTTTTT. The complete variable domain, with remaining parts taken from reference TRBV11-2 and TRBJ1-4, reads EAGVAQSPRYKIIEKRQSVAFWCNPISGHATLYWYQQILGQGPKLLIQFQNNGVVDDSQLPKDRFSAERLKGVDSTLKIQPAKLEDSAVYLCASSRGQGGATNEKLFFGSGTQLSVL.

This rearrangement joins TRBV11-2 to TRBJ2-7; tentative D call: TRBD1 (5 bases). The V and J ends lost 1 base and 4 bases respectively, with 11 bases between them. The CDR3 covers 14 residues. Per the germline V gene, CDR1 is SGHAT and CDR2 is FQNNGV. DNA of the CDR3: TGTGCCAGCAGCTTAGGCAGGGTAGAGTACGAGCAGTACTTC. As protein: CASSLGRVEYEQYF.

This chain uses TRBV6-5 with TRBJ2-7; D call uncertain. Deletions cut 5 bases from V and 6 bases from J, with 14 bases between. Germline V CDR1 and CDR2: MNHEY, SVGAGI. CDR3 length: 13 amino acids. This CDR3 is CASSTPGLLEQYF. The CDR3 coding sequence is TGTGCCAGCAGTACTCCTGGGCTCCTCGAGCAGTACTTC.